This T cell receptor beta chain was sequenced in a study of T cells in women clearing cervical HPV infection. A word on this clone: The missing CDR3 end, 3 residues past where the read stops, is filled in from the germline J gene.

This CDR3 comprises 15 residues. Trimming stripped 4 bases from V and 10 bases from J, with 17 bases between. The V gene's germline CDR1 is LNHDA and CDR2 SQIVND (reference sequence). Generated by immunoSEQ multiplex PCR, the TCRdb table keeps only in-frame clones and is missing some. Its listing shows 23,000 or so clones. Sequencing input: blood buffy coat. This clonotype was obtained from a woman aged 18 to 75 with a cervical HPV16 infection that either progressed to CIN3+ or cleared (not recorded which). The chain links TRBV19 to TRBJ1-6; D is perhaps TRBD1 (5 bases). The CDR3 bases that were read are TGTGCCAGTAGTAATCGGGACTTCGGGGACTCACCC. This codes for CASSNRDFGDSP. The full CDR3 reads CASSNRDFGDSPLHF.